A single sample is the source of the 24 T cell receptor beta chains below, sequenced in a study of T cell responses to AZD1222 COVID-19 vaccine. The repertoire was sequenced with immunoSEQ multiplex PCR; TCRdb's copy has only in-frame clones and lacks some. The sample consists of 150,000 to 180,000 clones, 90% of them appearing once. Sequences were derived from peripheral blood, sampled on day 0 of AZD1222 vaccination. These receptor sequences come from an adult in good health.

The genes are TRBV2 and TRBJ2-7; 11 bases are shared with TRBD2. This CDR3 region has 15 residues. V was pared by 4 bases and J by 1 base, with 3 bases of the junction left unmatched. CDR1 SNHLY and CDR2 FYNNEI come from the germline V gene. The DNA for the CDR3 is TGTGCCAGCAGTGCGACTAGCGGGGCGTCCTACGAGCAGTACTTC. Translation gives CASSATSGASYEQYF.

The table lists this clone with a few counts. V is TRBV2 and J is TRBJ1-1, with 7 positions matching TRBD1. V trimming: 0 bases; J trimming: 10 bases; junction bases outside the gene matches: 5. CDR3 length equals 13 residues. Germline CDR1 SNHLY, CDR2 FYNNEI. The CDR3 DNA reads TGTGCCAGCAGTGAAGCGGACCAGGGGGGAGCTTTCTTT. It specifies CASSEADQGGAFF.

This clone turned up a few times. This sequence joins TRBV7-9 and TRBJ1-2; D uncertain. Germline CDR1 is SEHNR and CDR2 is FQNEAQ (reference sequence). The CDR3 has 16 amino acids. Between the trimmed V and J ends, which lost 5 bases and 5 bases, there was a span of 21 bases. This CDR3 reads CASSRRSIAFEYGYTF. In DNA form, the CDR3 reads TGTGCCAGCAGCCGTCGCTCCATTGCGTTTGAGTATGGCTACACCTTC.

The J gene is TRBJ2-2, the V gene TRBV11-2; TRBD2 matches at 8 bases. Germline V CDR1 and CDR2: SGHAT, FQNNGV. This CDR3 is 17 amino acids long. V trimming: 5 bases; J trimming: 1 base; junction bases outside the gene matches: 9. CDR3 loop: CASSPRRLAGNTGELFF. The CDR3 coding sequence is TGTGCCAGCAGCCCGAGGCGGCTAGCGGGGAACACCGGGGAGCTGTTTTTT.

The CDR3 DNA sequence: TGTGCCAGCAAAGGGATGACCGGGGAGCTGTTTTTT. Translating it yields CASKGMTGELFF. This sequence joins TRBV6-5 and TRBJ2-2; D ambiguous. The CDR3 sequence is 12 residues long. Germline V gives CDR1 MNHEY, CDR2 SVGAGI. V lost 7 bases, J lost 5 bases, and 8 bases lay in between.

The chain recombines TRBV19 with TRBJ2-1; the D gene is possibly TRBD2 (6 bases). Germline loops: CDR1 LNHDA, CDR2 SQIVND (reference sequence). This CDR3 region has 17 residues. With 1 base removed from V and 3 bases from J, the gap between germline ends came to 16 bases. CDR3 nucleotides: TGTGCCAGTAGTATAGTGACCGGGACTCCAAACTACAATGAGCAGTTCTTC. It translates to CASSIVTGTPNYNEQFF.

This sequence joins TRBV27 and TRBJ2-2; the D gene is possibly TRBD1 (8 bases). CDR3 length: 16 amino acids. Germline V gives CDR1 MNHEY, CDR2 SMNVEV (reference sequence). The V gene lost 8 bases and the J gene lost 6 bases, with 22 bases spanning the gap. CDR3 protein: CASREVAGGVPGELFF. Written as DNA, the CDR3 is TGTGCCAGCCGGGAGGTGGCAGGGGGCGTACCCGGGGAGCTGTTTTTT.

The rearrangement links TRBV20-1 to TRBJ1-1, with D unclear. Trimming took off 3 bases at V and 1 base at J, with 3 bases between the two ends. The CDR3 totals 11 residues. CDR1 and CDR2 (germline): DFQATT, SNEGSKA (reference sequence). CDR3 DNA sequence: TGCAGTGCTAGGCCGAACACTGAAGCTTTCTTT. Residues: CSARPNTEAFF.

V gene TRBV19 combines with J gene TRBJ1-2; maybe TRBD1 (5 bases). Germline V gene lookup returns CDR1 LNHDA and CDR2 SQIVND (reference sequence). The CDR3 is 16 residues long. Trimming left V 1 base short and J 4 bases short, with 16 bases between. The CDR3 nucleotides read TGTGCCAGTAGTATAGCGTCCGCTGGGGACCCCTATGGCTACACCTTC. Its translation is CASSIASAGDPYGYTF.

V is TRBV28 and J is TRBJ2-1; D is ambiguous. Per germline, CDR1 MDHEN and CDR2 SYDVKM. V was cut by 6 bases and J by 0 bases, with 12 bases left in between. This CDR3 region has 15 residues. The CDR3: CASSPMGLSYNEQFF. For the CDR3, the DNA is TGTGCCAGCAGCCCAATGGGCCTCTCCTACAATGAGCAGTTCTTC. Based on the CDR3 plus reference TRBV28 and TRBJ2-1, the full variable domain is DVKVTQSSRYLVKRTGEKVFLECVQDMDHENMFWYRQDPGLGLRLIYFSYDVKMKEKGDIPEGYSVSREKKERFSLILESASTNQTSMYLCASSPMGLSYNEQFFGPGTRLTVL.

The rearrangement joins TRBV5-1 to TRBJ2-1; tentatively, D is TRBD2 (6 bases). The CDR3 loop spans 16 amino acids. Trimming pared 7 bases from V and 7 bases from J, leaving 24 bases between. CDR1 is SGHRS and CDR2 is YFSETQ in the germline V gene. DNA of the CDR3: TGCGCCAGCGCCCTCCCGGCACTAGCCTTCGGAAATGAGCAGTTCTTC. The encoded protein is CASALPALAFGNEQFF.

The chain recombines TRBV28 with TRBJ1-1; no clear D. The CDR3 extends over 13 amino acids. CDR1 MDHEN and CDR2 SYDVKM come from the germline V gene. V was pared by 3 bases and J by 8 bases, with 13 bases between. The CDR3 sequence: CASSFRQKGEAFF. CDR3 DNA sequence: TGTGCCAGCAGTTTTAGGCAGAAGGGCGAAGCTTTCTTT.

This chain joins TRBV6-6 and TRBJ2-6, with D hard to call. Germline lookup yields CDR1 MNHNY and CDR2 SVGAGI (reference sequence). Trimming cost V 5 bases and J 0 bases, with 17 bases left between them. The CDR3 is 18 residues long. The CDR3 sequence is CASSLIQRTSSGANVLTF. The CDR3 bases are TGTGCCAGCAGTCTAATACAGAGGACCAGCTCTGGGGCCAACGTCCTGACTTTC.

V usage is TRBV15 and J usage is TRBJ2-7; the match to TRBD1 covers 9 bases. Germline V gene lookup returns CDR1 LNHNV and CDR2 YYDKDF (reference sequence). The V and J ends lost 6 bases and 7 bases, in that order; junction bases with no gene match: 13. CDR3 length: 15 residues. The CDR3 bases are TGTGCCACCAGTCTGAGCGGACAGGGGACGCGGGAGCAGTACTTC. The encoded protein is CATSLSGQGTREQYF.

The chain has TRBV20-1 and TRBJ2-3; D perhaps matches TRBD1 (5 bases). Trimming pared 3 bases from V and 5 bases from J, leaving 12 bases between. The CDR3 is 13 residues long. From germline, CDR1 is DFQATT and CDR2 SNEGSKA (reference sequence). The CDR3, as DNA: TGCAGTGCTAGTAGGGGTGTTAAAGATACGCAGTATTTT. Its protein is CSASRGVKDTQYF.

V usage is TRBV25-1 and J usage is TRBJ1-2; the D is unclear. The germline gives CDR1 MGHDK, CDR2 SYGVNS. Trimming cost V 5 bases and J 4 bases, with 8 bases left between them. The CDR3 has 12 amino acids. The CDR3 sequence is CASSPGSYGYTF. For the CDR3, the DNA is TGTGCCAGCAGTCCCGGGTCCTATGGCTACACCTTC.

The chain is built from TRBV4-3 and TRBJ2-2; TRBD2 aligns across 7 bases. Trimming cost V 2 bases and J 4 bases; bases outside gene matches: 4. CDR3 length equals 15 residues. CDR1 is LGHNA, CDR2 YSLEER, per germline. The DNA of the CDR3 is TGCGCCAGCAGCCAAATAGCGGGCCTCACCGGGGAGCTGTTTTTT. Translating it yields CASSQIAGLTGELFF.

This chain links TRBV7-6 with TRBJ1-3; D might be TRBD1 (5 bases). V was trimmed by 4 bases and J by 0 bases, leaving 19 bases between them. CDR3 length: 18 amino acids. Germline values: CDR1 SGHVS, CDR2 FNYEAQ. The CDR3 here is CASSSTSRQKTSGNTIYF. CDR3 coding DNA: TGTGCCAGCAGCTCTACCTCGAGACAGAAAACCTCTGGAAACACCATATATTTT.

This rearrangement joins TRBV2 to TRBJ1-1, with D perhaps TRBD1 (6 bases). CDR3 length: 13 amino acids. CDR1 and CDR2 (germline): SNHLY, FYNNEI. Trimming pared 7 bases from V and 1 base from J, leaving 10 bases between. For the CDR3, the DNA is TGTGCCAGCACCTCGGGGGCGAACACTGAAGCTTTCTTT. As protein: CASTSGANTEAFF.

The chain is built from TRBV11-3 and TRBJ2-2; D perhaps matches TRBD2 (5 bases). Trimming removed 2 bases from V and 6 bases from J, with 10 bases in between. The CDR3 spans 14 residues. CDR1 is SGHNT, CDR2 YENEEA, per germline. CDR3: CASSLTPAAGELFF. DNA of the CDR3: TGTGCCAGCAGCTTAACGCCAGCGGCCGGGGAGCTGTTTTTT.

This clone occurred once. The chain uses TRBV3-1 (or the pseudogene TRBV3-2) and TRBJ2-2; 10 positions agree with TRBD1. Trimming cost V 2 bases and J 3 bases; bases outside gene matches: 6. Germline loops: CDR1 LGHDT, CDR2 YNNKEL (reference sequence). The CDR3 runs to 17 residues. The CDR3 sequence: CASSQMGTGAYTGELFF. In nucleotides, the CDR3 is TGTGCCAGCAGCCAAATGGGGACAGGGGCCTACACCGGGGAGCTGTTTTTT.

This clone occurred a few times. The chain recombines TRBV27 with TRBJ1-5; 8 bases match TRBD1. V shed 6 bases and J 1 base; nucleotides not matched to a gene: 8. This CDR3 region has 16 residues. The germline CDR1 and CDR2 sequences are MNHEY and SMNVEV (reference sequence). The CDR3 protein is CASRALGQGSNQPQHF. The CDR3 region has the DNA TGTGCCAGCAGAGCCCTAGGACAGGGAAGCAATCAGCCCCAGCATTTT.

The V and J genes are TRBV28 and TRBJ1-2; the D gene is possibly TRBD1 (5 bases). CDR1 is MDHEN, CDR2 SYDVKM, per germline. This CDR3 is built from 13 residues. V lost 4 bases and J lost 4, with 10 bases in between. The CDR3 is CASSSRGLYGYTF. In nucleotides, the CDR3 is TGTGCCAGCAGTTCAAGGGGACTCTATGGCTACACCTTC.

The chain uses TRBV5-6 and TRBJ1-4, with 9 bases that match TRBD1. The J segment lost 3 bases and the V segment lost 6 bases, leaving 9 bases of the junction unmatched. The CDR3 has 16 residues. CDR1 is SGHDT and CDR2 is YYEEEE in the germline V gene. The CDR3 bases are TGTGCCAGCACCTTCGGGACAGGGATAGCTAATGAAAAACTGTTTTTT. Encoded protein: CASTFGTGIANEKLFF.